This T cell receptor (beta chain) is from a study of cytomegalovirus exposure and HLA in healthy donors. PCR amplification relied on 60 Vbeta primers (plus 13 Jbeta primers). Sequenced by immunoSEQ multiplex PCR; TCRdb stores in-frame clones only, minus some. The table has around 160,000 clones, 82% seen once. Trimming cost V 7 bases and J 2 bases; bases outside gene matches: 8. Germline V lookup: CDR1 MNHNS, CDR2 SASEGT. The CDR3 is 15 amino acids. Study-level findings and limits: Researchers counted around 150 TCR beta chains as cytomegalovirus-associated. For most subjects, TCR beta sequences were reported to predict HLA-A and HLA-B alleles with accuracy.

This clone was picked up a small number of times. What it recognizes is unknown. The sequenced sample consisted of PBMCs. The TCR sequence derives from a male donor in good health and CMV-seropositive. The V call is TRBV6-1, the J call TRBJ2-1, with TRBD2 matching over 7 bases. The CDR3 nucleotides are TGTGCCAGCATAAGGCAGGGACTACCCTACAATGAGCAGTTCTTC. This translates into CASIRQGLPYNEQFF.